This T cell receptor (beta chain) was captured by sequencing in a study of blood T cell repertoires in COVID-19. Method: immunoSEQ multiplex PCR; TCRdb's copy keeps in-frame clones and lacks some. The sample lists under 150,000 clones, 85% to 90% occurring once. Trimming took off 3 bases at V and 4 bases at J, with 10 bases between the two ends. This CDR3 comprises 15 residues. Germline V gene lookup returns CDR1 SGHTA and CDR2 FQGNSA. The material sequenced was peripheral blood. This sequence joins TRBV7-2 and TRBJ2-6; no clear D gene. The TCR comes from a man over 45 with active or convalescent COVID-19. CDR3 nucleotide sequence: TGTGCCAGCAGCTTTGGAGCCTCCGGGGCCAACGTCCTGACTTTC. Protein product: CASSFGASGANVLTF.